The clone carrying this T cell receptor (beta chain) is a singleton in its sample. Repertoires were generated with immunoSEQ multiplex PCR, while TCRdb's copy carries only in-frame clones and drops some. This sample has 190,000 or so clones, with 84% found just once. Trimming removed 10 bases from V and 7 bases from J; junction bases left unmatched: 17. The V gene's germline CDR1 is MNHEY and CDR2 SVGAGI. The CDR3 sequence is 15 residues long. This entry is derived from a study of cytomegalovirus exposure and HLA in healthy donors. The approximately 120-subject validation cohort, separate from the roughly 700-subject first cohort, included the donors.

This TCR derives from a woman in her twenties or thirties in good health and CMV-seropositive. What was sequenced was PBMCs. V is TRBV6-5 and J is TRBJ2-7; 9 bases map to TRBD2. The CDR3: CATRYKAGGAGEQYF. As DNA, the CDR3 is TGTGCCACCCGATATAAAGCGGGAGGAGCAGGGGAGCAGTACTTC.